This T cell receptor (beta chain) was found in a study of T cell responses to AZD1222 COVID-19 vaccine. Germline V gene data show CDR1 as SQVTM and CDR2 as ANQGSEA. Trimming shortened V by 5 bases and J by 0 bases, and 11 bases separated the two germline ends. CDR3 length equals 13 residues. TCRdb's copy holds only in-frame clones and misses some; the assay was immunoSEQ multiplex PCR. This sample has some 140,000 clones, with about 92% found just once. The chain joins TRBV29-1 to TRBJ2-7; a possible D gene is TRBD1 (6 bases). The specimen comprised peripheral blood, sampled on day 0 of AZD1222 vaccination. The TCR originated in an adult in good health. The CDR3 spells CSVPGHNSYEQYF. The CDR3, as DNA: TGCAGCGTTCCGGGACACAACTCCTACGAGCAGTACTTC.